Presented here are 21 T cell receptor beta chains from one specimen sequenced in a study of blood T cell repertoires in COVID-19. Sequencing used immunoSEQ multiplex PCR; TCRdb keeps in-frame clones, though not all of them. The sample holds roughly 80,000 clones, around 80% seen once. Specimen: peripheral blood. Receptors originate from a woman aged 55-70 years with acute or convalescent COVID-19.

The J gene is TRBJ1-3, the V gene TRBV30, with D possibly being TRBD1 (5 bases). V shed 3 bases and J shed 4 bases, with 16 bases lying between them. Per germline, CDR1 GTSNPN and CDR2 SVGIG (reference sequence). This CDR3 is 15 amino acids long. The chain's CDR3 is CAWRGPGLAGNTIYF. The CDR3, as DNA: TGTGCCTGGAGGGGGCCAGGTTTGGCCGGAAACACCATATATTTT.

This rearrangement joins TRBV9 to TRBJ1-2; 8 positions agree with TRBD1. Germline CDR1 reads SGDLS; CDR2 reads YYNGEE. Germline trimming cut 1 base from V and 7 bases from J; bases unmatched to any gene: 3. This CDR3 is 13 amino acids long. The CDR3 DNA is TGTGCCAGCAGCGTAACGACAGGGGTTGGCTACACCTTC. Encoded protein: CASSVTTGVGYTF.

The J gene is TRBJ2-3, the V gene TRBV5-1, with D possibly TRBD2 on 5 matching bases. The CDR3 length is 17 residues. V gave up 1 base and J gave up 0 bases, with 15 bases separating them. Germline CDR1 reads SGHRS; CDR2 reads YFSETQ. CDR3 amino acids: CASSLPLGKPSTDTQYF. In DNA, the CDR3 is TGCGCCAGCAGCTTGCCGCTCGGGAAACCTAGCACAGATACGCAGTATTTT.

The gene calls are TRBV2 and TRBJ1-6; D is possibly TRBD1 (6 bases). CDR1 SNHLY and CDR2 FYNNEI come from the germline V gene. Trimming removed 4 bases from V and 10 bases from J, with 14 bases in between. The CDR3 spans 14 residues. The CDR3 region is CASSGNREGSPLHF. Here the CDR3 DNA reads TGTGCCAGCAGTGGAAACAGGGAAGGATCACCCCTCCACTTT.

CDR3 sequence: CASSSPGLAGRNEQFF. The CDR3 DNA reads TGTGCCAGCAGCTCGCCGGGACTAGCGGGAAGGAATGAGCAGTTCTTC. J is TRBJ2-1 and V is TRBV11-3, with 13 positions matching TRBD2. CDR1 and CDR2 from the germline V gene are SGHNT and YENEEA. This CDR3 has 16 residues. J was trimmed by 7 bases and V by 4 bases; bases with no gene match: 7.

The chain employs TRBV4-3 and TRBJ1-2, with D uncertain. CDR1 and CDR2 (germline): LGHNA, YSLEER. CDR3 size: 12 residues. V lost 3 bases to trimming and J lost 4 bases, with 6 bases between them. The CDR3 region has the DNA TGCGCCAGCAGCCATCCATCCTATGGCTACACCTTC. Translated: CASSHPSYGYTF.

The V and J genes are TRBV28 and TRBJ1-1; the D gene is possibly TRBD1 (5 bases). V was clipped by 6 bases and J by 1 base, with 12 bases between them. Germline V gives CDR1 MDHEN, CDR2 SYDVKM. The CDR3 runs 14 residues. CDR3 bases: TGTGCCAGCAGGTGGGGCGGATCGAACACTGAAGCTTTCTTT. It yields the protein CASRWGGSNTEAFF.

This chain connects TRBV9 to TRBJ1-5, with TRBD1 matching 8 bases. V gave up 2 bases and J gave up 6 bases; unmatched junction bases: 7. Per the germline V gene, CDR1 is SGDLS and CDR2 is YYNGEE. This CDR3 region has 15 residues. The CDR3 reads CASSVGQGAGQPQHF. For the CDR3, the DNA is TGTGCCAGCAGCGTGGGTCAGGGGGCGGGTCAGCCCCAGCATTTT.

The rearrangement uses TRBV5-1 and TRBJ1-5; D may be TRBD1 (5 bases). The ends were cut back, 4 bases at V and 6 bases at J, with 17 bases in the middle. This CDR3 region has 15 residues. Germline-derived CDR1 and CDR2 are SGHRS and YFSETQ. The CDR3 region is CASSEDSLGGQPQHF. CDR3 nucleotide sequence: TGCGCCAGCAGCGAAGACTCCTTGGGGGGTCAGCCCCAGCATTTT.

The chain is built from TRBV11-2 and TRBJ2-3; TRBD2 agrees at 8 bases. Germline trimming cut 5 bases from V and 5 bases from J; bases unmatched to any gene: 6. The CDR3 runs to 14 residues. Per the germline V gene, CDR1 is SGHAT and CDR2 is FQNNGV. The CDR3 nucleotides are TGTGCCAGCAGCGGCCGCAGCGGGGGAGATACGCAGTATTTT. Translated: CASSGRSGGDTQYF.

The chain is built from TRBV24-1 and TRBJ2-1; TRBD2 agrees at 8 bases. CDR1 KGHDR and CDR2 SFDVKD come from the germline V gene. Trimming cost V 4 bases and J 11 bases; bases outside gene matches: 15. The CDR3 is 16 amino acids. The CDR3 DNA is TGTGCCACCAGTGAGCCGACGGGACTAGAGATCAACAAGCAGTTCTTC. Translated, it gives CATSEPTGLEINKQFF.

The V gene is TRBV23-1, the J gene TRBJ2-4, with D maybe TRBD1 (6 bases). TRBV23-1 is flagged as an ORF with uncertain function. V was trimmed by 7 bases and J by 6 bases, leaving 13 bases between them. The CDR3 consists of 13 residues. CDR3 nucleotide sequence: TGCGCCAGCAACCAGACAGGCCCAAACATTCAGTACTTC. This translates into CASNQTGPNIQYF.

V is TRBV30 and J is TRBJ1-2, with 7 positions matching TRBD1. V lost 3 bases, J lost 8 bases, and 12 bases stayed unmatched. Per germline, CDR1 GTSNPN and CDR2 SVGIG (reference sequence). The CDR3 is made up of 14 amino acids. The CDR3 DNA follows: TGTGCCTGGAGGAGGAACAGGGGAGTGGGAGGCTACACCTTC. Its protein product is CAWRRNRGVGGYTF.

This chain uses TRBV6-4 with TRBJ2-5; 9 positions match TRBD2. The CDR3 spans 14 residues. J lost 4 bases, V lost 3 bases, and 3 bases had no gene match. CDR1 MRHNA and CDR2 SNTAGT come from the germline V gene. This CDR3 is CASSEQAGGETQYF. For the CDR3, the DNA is TGTGCCAGCAGTGAGCAAGCGGGAGGAGAGACCCAGTACTTC.

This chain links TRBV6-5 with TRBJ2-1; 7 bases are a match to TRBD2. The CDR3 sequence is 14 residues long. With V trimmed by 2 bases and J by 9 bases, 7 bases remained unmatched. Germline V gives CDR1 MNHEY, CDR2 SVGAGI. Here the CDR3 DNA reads TGTGCCAGCAGTTACGCGGGAGCCCTCGTTGAGCAGTTCTTC. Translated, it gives CASSYAGALVEQFF.

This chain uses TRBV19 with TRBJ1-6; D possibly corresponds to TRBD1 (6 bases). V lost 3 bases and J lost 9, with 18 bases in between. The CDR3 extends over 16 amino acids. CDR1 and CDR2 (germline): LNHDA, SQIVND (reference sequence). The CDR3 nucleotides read TGTGCCAGTAGTATTAAGTCCGTGCAGGGGACTTCACCCCTCCACTTT. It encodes CASSIKSVQGTSPLHF.

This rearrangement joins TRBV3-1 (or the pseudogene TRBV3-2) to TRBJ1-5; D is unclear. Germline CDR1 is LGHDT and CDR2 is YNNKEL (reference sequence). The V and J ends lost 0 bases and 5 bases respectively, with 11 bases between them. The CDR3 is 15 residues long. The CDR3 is CASSQDLRADQPQHF. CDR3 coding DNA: TGTGCCAGCAGCCAAGATCTGAGGGCGGATCAGCCCCAGCATTTT.

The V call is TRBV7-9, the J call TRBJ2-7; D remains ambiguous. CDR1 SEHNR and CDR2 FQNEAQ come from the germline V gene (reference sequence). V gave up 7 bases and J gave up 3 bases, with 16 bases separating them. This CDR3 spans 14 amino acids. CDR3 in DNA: TGTGCCAGCACCAACCGAACTCGACACTACGAGCAGTACTTC. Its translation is CASTNRTRHYEQYF. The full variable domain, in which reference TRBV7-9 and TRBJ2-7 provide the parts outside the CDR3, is DTGVSQNPRHKITKRGQNVTFRCDPISEHNRLYWYRQTLGQGPEFLTYFQNEAQLEKSRLLSDRFSAERPKGSFSTLEIQRTEQGDSAMYLCASTNRTRHYEQYFGPGTRLTVT.

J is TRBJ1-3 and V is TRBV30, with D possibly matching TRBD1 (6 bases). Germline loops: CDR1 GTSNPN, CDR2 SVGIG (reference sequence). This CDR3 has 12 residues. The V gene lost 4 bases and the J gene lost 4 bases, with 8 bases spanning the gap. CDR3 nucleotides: TGTGCCTGGAACAGGGACGGAAACACCATATATTTT. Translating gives CAWNRDGNTIYF. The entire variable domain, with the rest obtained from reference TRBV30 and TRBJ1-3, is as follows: SQTIHQWPATLVQPVGSPLSLECTVEGTSNPNLYWYRQAAGRGLQLLFYSVGIGQISSEVPQNLSASRPQDRQFILSSKKLLLSDSGFYLCAWNRDGNTIYFGEGSWLTVV.

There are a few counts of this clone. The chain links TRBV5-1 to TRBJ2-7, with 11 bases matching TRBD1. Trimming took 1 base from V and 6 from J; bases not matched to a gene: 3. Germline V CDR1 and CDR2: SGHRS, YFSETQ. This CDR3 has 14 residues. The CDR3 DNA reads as TGCGCCAGCAGCTTGAGGACAGGGGGCCGCGAGCAGTACTTC. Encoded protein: CASSLRTGGREQYF.

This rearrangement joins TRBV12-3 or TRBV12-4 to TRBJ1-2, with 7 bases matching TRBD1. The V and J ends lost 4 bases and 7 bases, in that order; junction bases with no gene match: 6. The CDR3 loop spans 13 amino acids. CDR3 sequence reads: CASSSRQGSGYTF. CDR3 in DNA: TGTGCCAGCAGTTCTAGACAGGGTAGTGGCTACACCTTC.